The clone carrying this T cell receptor (beta chain) was detected only a few times. The antigen is not known. The record originates from a study of CD8 T cells in Susac syndrome. Study-level information: Of the sequenced Susac syndrome patients, roughly six had active disease and eight were in remission.

The CDR3 extends over 13 amino acids. Trimming shortened V by 6 bases and J by 1 base, and 7 bases separated the two germline ends. Study-wide results and limits: When the CD4+ T cell repertoires of patients with Susac syndrome were examined, they did not show any clonal expansion.

High-throughput TCR beta sequencing covered peripheral CD8+ and CD4+ T cells. The RNA input was about 0.5 to 1 ug, and it was reverse transcribed with random hexamers. Amplification of TCR beta CDR3 was carried out by immunoSEQ multiplex PCR, which covered 54 Vbeta and 13 Jbeta segments. One entry per CDR3 protein, called by TCRdb with MiXCR from the immunoSEQ multiplex PCR reads. The repertoire has roughly 250,000 distinct CDR3 sequences, 90% to 96% of them found once; the top ten carry about 0.094%. The TCR was taken from a human donor with Susac syndrome. The chain recombines TRBV12-3 or TRBV12-4 with TRBJ1-5; D is undetermined. Sequenced input: CD4+ T cells from PBMCs. The CDR3 nucleotides are TGTGCCAGCAGAAGGACGAGCAATCAGCCCCAGCATTTT. It specifies CASRRTSNQPQHF.